These 25 T cell receptor beta chains share one sample of origin, sequenced in a study of cytomegalovirus exposure and HLA in healthy donors. The PCR contained 60 Vbeta and 13 Jbeta primers. Assay: immunoSEQ multiplex PCR; the TCRdb copy retains only in-frame clones and omits some. The sample shows approximately 160,000 clones, 70% to 85% of them seen only once. The sequenced sample was PBMCs. The receptors were gathered from a woman aged 25 to 39 in good health and CMV-seronegative.

The J gene is TRBJ1-5, the V gene TRBV7-9, with D perhaps TRBD1 (5 bases). CDR1 and CDR2 (germline): SEHNR, FQNEAQ (reference sequence). The CDR3 runs 15 residues. Deletions cut 1 base from V and 7 bases from J, with 14 bases between. In DNA, the CDR3 is TGTGCCAGCAGCTTAGATGGGCAGGGAGGCCAGCCCCAGCATTTT. It translates to CASSLDGQGGQPQHF.

The chain links TRBV5-1 to TRBJ1-4; D remains unclear. The CDR3 contains 15 residues. Trimming stripped 2 bases from V and 8 bases from J, with 16 bases between. Germline values: CDR1 SGHRS, CDR2 YFSETQ. CDR3 coding DNA: TGCGCCAGCAGCTTTGGAGGGTCTTCTGGGGAAAAACTGTTTTTT. Protein: CASSFGGSSGEKLFF.

The V and J genes are TRBV30 and TRBJ2-3; 8 bases map to TRBD1. V shed 6 bases and J 0 bases; nucleotides not matched to a gene: 8. Germline V gene data show CDR1 as GTSNPN and CDR2 as SVGIG (reference sequence). There are 15 residues in the CDR3. CDR3 nucleotides: TGTGCCTGTCGACAAAACAGGGGGAGCACAGATACGCAGTATTTT. Residues: CACRQNRGSTDTQYF. The variable domain in full, with the rest retrieved from reference TRBV30 and TRBJ2-3, is SQTIHQWPATLVQPVGSPLSLECTVEGTSNPNLYWYRQAAGRGLQLLFYSVGIGQISSEVPQNLSASRPQDRQFILSSKKLLLSDSGFYLCACRQNRGSTDTQYFGPGTRLTVL.

The V and J genes are TRBV29-1 and TRBJ1-1; D gene unclear. The CDR3 length is 12 residues. Trimming took 5 bases from V and 0 from J, leaving 7 bases between them. Germline V gene lookup returns CDR1 SQVTM and CDR2 ANQGSEA. The CDR3 DNA follows: TGCAGCGTTCAGGTTGTGAACACTGAAGCTTTCTTT. Translating gives CSVQVVNTEAFF.

There are a few counts of this clone. The chain is built from TRBV19 and TRBJ1-1; D perhaps matches TRBD1 (6 bases). Trimming removed 4 bases from V and 4 bases from J, with 22 bases in between. Per the germline V gene, CDR1 is LNHDA and CDR2 is SQIVND (reference sequence). This CDR3 contains 17 residues. CDR3: CASSTTTGYLSFTEAFF. The CDR3 DNA is TGTGCCAGTAGTACAACCACAGGGTACCTAAGTTTCACTGAAGCTTTCTTT.

This chain joins TRBV7-2 and TRBJ2-5, with 15 bases aligning to TRBD2. The CDR3 is 16 amino acids. Trimming at V came to 5 bases and at J to 5 bases, leaving 6 bases not matched to a gene. The germline V gene has CDR1 SGHTA and CDR2 FQGNSA. CDR3 coding DNA: TGTGCCAGCAGCCGTAGGACTAGCGGGGGGGCGGAGACCCAGTACTTC. Residues: CASSRRTSGGAETQYF.

The chain has TRBV7-9 and TRBJ1-4; a possible D gene is TRBD1 (5 bases). The ends were cut back, 5 bases at V and 8 bases at J, with 15 bases in the middle. Germline lookup yields CDR1 SEHNR and CDR2 FQNEAQ (reference sequence). This CDR3 has 14 residues. The CDR3 loop reads CASSRSQGREKLFF. Written as DNA, the CDR3 is TGTGCCAGCAGCAGGTCGCAGGGCCGGGAAAAACTGTTTTTT.

The rearrangement joins TRBV4-3 to TRBJ2-1; TRBD2 aligns across 9 bases. CDR3 length equals 16 residues. The V gene end was trimmed by 3 bases and the J gene end by 6 bases; junction bases not matched to a gene: 9. Germline lookup yields CDR1 LGHNA and CDR2 YSLEER. The CDR3 spells CASSHRSGSGGNEQFF. The CDR3 DNA reads TGCGCCAGCAGCCACCGTAGCGGGAGCGGTGGCAATGAGCAGTTCTTC.

V usage is TRBV7-8 and J usage is TRBJ2-4, with D unclear. The germline gives CDR1 SGHVS, CDR2 FQNEAQ. This CDR3 is built from 16 residues. V lost 4 bases, J lost 2 bases, and 15 bases lay in between. CDR3 DNA sequence: TGTGCCAGCAGCTCCGCGAGGAGTCTTTCCAAAAACATTCAGTACTTC. Its translation is CASSSARSLSKNIQYF.

CDR3 sequence reads: CASSPQEGSNQPQHF. The CDR3 DNA reads TGTGCCAGCAGTCCCCAGGAGGGTAGCAATCAGCCCCAGCATTTT. This chain uses TRBV21-1 with TRBJ1-5. TRBV21-1 is listed as a pseudogene. This CDR3 contains 15 residues.

This sequence joins TRBV30 and TRBJ2-3; TRBD1 matches at 7 bases. CDR1 and CDR2 from the germline V gene are GTSNPN and SVGIG (reference sequence). The CDR3 is made up of 15 amino acids. Trimming at V came to 1 base and at J to 4 bases, leaving 8 bases not matched to a gene. As DNA, the CDR3 is TGTGCCTGGAGTGATGGGGACAGCCCCGCAGATACGCAGTATTTT. Residues: CAWSDGDSPADTQYF. The full variable domain, its missing parts supplied by reference TRBV30 and TRBJ2-3, is SQTIHQWPATLVQPVGSPLSLECTVEGTSNPNLYWYRQAAGRGLQLLFYSVGIGQISSEVPQNLSASRPQDRQFILSSKKLLLSDSGFYLCAWSDGDSPADTQYFGPGTRLTVL.

The chain carries TRBV27 and TRBJ1-5, with 8 bases fitting TRBD1. The CDR3 loop spans 15 amino acids. The J segment lost 4 bases and the V segment lost 4 bases, leaving 6 bases of the junction unmatched. Germline loops: CDR1 MNHEY, CDR2 SMNVEV (reference sequence). The CDR3 DNA sequence: TGTGCCAGCAGTTCTCTCGGACAGGGAAATCAGCCCCAGCATTTT. Encoded protein: CASSSLGQGNQPQHF.

This clone came up a few times. This chain joins TRBV6-6 and TRBJ1-4; 8 bases map to TRBD1. V trimming: 6 bases; J trimming: 6 bases; junction bases outside the gene matches: 6. The CDR3 is 14 residues long. The germline gives CDR1 MNHNY, CDR2 SVGAGI (reference sequence). CDR3 in amino acids: CASRPTGGHEKLFF. In DNA form, the CDR3 reads TGTGCCAGCAGGCCCACAGGGGGGCATGAAAAACTGTTTTTT.

This clone occurred a few times. The chain has TRBV2 and TRBJ2-1, with 11 bases aligning to TRBD2. The junction had 9 bases not matched to a gene; V was cut back by 5 bases and J by 9 bases. In germline, CDR1 is SNHLY, CDR2 FYNNEI. The CDR3 extends over 15 amino acids. CDR3 nucleotide sequence: TGTGCCAGCAGTAAAATAGCGGGGGGGCCGGGTGAGCAGTTCTTC. It translates to CASSKIAGGPGEQFF.

This clone showed up just a few times. The chain recombines TRBV5-4 with TRBJ1-2; a possible D gene is TRBD1 (5 bases). This CDR3 region has 14 residues. Germline CDR1 reads SGHNT; CDR2 reads YYREEE (reference sequence). Trimming stripped 5 bases from V and 2 bases from J, with 13 bases between. The CDR3 loop reads CASSSGNTNYGYTF. CDR3 nucleotide sequence: TGTGCCAGCAGTTCAGGGAATACCAACTATGGCTACACCTTC.

This chain links TRBV5-1 with TRBJ2-2; 9 bases agree with TRBD2. Trimming removed 1 base from V and 6 bases from J; junction bases left unmatched: 10. This CDR3 has 17 amino acids. Germline values: CDR1 SGHRS, CDR2 YFSETQ. The CDR3 region has the DNA TGCGCCAGCAGCTTGAGGCGGGAGGGCCTCAATGCCGGGGAGCTGTTTTTT. Amino acids: CASSLRREGLNAGELFF.

The V and J genes are TRBV7-8 and TRBJ2-7; TRBD2 matches at 16 bases. Germline V lookup: CDR1 SGHVS, CDR2 FQNEAQ. CDR3 size: 18 residues. V dropped 5 bases and J dropped 4; count of bases not matched to a gene: 11. CDR3 sequence reads: CASSGPGTSGRVLYEQYF. As DNA, the CDR3 is TGTGCCAGCAGCGGCCCCGGGACTAGCGGGAGGGTTCTATACGAGCAGTACTTC.

This clone was detected only a few times. This chain links TRBV30 with TRBJ2-1; 12 nucleotides match TRBD2. CDR3 length: 13 amino acids. V lost 1 base and J lost 10; bases outside the gene matches: 2. CDR1 is GTSNPN and CDR2 is SVGIG in the germline V gene (reference sequence). The CDR3 DNA reads TGTGCCTGGAGTGCGACTAGCGGGAGCGAGCAGTTCTTC. As protein: CAWSATSGSEQFF.

This chain joins TRBV19 and TRBJ2-7, with TRBD1 matching 7 bases. The CDR3 loop spans 13 amino acids. Unmatched junction bases numbered 3, after V lost 4 bases and J lost 3 bases. Germline CDR1 reads LNHDA; CDR2 reads SQIVND (reference sequence). CDR3 sequence reads: CASSRTGVYEQYF. The CDR3 DNA sequence: TGTGCCAGTAGTAGGACAGGCGTCTACGAGCAGTACTTC.

The V and J genes are TRBV7-9 and TRBJ1-2; tentative D call: TRBD1 (5 bases). The germline gives CDR1 SEHNR, CDR2 FQNEAQ (reference sequence). V was trimmed by 2 bases and J by 3 bases, leaving 13 bases between them. The CDR3 length is 15 residues. This CDR3 is CASSLNGAGDYGYTF. The DNA for the CDR3 is TGTGCCAGCAGCTTAAATGGGGCTGGAGACTATGGCTACACCTTC.

CDR3 sequence reads: CASSIFDSRYTGELFF. CDR3 nucleotide sequence: TGTGCCAGTAGTATTTTCGACAGTCGCTACACCGGGGAGCTGTTTTTT. The genes are TRBV19 and TRBJ2-2; D perhaps matches TRBD1 (5 bases). Germline loops: CDR1 LNHDA, CDR2 SQIVND (reference sequence). The CDR3 runs to 16 residues. Trimming stripped 3 bases from V and 3 bases from J, with 14 bases between.

The CDR3: CASSWTFVYEQYF. In nucleotides, the CDR3 is TGTGCCAGCAGTTGGACATTCGTCTACGAGCAGTACTTC. V gene TRBV6-6 combines with J gene TRBJ2-7, with a possible D match to TRBD1 (5 bases). Germline CDR1 MNHNY, CDR2 SVGAGI (reference sequence). The V end was cut by 4 bases, the J end by 3 bases, with 10 bases between. The CDR3 covers 13 residues.

The chain is built from TRBV6-6 and TRBJ1-3; D is uncertain. CDR1 is MNHNY and CDR2 is SVGAGI in the germline V gene (reference sequence). V lost 5 bases to trimming and J lost 6 bases, with 11 bases between them. The CDR3 length is 13 residues. The CDR3 DNA follows: TGTGCCAGCAGTCCCGCCGGGTTAAACACCATATATTTT. Translation gives CASSPAGLNTIYF.

This clone was counted a single time. J is TRBJ1-5 and V is TRBV2; 8 positions match TRBD1. Looked up from germline, CDR1 is SNHLY and CDR2 is FYNNEI. The CDR3 covers 15 residues. V lost 5 bases and J lost 4; bases outside the gene matches: 7. CDR3 sequence: CASSLWTGTNQPQHF. CDR3 DNA: TGTGCCAGCAGTCTCTGGACAGGGACTAATCAGCCCCAGCATTTT.

The gene calls are TRBV28 and TRBJ1-1; tentative D call: TRBD1 (6 bases). Trimming took off 7 bases at V and 4 bases at J, with 13 bases between the two ends. Germline CDR1 reads MDHEN; CDR2 reads SYDVKM. The CDR3 is made up of 13 amino acids. Here the CDR3 DNA reads TGTGCCAGCACCCCTAGGGGGGGCACTGAAGCTTTCTTT. Protein: CASTPRGGTEAFF. Combining the CDR3 with reference TRBV28 and TRBJ1-1 gives the whole variable domain DVKVTQSSRYLVKRTGEKVFLECVQDMDHENMFWYRQDPGLGLRLIYFSYDVKMKEKGDIPEGYSVSREKKERFSLILESASTNQTSMYLCASTPRGGTEAFFGQGTRLTVV.